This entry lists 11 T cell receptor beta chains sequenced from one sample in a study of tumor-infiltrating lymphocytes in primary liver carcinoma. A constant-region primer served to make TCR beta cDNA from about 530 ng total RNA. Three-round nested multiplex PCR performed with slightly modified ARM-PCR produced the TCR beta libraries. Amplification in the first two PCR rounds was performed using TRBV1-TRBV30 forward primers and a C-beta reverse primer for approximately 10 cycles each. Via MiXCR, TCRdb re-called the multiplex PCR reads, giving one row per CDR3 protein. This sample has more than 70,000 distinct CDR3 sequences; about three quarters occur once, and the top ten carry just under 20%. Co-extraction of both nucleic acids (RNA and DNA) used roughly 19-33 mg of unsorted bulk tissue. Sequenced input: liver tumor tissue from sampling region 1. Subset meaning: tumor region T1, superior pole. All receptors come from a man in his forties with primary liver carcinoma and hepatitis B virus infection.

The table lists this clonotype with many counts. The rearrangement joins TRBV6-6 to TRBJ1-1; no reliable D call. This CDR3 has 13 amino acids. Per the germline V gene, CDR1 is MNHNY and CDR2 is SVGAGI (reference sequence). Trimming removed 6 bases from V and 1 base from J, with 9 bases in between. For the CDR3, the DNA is TGTGCCAGCAGACGACGGGAGAACACTGAAGCTTTCTTT. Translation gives CASRRRENTEAFF.

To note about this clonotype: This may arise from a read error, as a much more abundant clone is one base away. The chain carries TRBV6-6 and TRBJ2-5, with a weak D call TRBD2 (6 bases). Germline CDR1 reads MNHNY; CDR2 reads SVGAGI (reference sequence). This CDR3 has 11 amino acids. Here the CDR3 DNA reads TGTCCCAGCAAATTGGAGGGGACCCAGTACTTC. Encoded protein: CPSKLEGTQYF.

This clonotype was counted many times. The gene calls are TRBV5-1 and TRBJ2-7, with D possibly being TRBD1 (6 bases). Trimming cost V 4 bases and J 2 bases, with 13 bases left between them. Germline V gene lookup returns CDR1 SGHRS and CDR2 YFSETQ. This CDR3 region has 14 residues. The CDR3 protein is CASSLLQGTYEQYF. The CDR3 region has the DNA TGCGCCAGCAGCCTACTACAGGGTACCTACGAGCAGTACTTC.

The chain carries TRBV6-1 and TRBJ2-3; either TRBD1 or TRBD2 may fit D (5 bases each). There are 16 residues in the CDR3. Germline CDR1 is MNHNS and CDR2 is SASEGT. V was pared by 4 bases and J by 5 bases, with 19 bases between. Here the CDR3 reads CASSVRRGPGEDTQYF. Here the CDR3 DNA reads TGTGCCAGCAGTGTGCGACGGGGACCTGGTGAAGATACGCAGTATTTT.

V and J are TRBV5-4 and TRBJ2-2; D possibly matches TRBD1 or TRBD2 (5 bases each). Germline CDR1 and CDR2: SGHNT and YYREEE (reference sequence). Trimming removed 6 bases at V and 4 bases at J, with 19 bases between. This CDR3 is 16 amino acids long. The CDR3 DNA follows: TGTGCCAGCATCCCAGGGACCTCCGTGGGCACCGGGGAGCTGTTTTTT. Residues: CASIPGTSVGTGELFF.

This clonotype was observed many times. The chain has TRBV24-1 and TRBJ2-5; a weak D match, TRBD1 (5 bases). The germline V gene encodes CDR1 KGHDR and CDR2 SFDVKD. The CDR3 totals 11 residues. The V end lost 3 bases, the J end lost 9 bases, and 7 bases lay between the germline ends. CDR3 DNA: TGTGCCACCAGTGATCCCAGGGCCCAGTACTTC. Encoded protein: CATSDPRAQYF.

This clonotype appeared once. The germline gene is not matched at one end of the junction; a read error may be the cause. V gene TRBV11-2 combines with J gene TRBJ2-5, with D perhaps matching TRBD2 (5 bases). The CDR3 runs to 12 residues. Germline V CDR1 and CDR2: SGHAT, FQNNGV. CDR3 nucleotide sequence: TGTGTCAGCAGCATAGAGGAGAGGGCCCAGTACTTC. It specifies CVSSIEERAQYF.

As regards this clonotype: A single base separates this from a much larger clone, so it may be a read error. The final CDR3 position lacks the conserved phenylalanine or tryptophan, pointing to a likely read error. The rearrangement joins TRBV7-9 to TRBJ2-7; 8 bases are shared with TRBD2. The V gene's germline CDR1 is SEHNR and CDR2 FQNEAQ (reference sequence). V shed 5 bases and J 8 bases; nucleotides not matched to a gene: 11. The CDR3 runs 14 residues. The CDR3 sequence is CASSLSAGDGKQYL. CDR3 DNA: TGTGCCAGCAGCCTATCAGCGGGAGATGGAAAGCAGTACCTC.

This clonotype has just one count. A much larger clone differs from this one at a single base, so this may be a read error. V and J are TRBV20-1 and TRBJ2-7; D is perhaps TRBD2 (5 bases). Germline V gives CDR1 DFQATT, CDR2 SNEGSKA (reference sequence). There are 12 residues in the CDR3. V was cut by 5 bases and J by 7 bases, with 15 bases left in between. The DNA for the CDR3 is TGCAGTGCTCCCCGGGGTATAAGGGAGCAGTACTTC. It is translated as CSAPRGIREQYF.

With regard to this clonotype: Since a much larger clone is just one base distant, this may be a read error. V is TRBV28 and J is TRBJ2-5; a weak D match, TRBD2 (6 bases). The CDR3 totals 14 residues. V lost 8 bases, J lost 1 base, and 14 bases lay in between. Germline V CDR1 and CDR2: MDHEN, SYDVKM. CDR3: CASGYSGSQETQYF. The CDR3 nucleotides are TGTGCCAGCGGCTATAGCGGATCCCAAGAGACCCAGTACTTC.

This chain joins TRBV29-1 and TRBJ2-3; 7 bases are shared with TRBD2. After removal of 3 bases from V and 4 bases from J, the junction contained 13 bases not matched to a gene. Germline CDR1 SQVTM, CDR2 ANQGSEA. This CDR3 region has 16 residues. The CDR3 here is CSVEGEAGISADTQYF. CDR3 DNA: TGCAGCGTTGAGGGAGAAGCGGGAATTTCCGCAGATACGCAGTATTTT.